A single TCR beta chain is shown here with its context. Antigen unknown. The protocol was immunoSEQ multiplex PCR, while the TCRdb copy is restricted to in-frame clones and leaves out a portion. This sample has under 50,000 clones, with nearly 97% found just once. The CDR3 covers 17 residues. Looked up from germline, CDR1 is MNHEY and CDR2 is SMNVEV (reference sequence). The germline V and J ends were trimmed by 1 base and 0 bases, with 16 bases remaining between them. The record originates from a study of T cells in tuberculosis. Regarding the study as a whole: The TCR-beta difference was not significant; alpha differences partly reflected length.

J is TRBJ2-7 and V is TRBV27; D possibly corresponds to TRBD1 (6 bases). Sample: PBMCs. The TCR sequence derives from a donor between 10 and 35 years old with latent tuberculosis or without tuberculosis infection. The CDR3 protein is CASSLYGQQGFSYEQYF. CDR3 sequence (DNA): TGTGCCAGCAGTTTATATGGCCAACAGGGTTTCTCCTACGAGCAGTACTTC.